These 21 T cell receptor beta chains were sequenced from one sample in a study of blood T cell repertoires in COVID-19. Using immunoSEQ multiplex PCR, the repertoire was profiled, and TCRdb retains in-frame clones only, with some absent. The sample gives approximately 54,000 clones, 80% to 90% of which show up once; over 4% is in the top ten. The sequenced sample was peripheral blood. These receptors all come from a woman in her fifties or sixties with acute or convalescent COVID-19.

This clone was seen a single time. The gene calls are TRBV29-1 and TRBJ2-3; TRBD2 agrees at 13 bases. The CDR3 runs 18 residues. Germline trimming cut 4 bases from V and 3 bases from J; bases unmatched to any gene: 13. Germline values: CDR1 SQVTM, CDR2 ANQGSEA. CDR3: CSVVVTSGRRELTDTQYF. The CDR3 region has the DNA TGCAGCGTTGTGGTGACTAGCGGGAGGAGGGAGCTTACAGATACGCAGTATTTT.

Only one count was recorded for this clone. This sequence joins TRBV11-2 and TRBJ1-1; no clear D gene. The germline V gene has CDR1 SGHAT and CDR2 FQNNGV. V shed 0 bases and J shed 7 bases, with 15 bases lying between them. The CDR3 runs 15 residues. The CDR3 nucleotides are TGTGCCAGCAGCTTAGAAGGTGGAGGATTCGGTGAAGCTTTCTTT. It translates to CASSLEGGGFGEAFF.

V gene TRBV27 combines with J gene TRBJ1-5; perhaps TRBD1 as D (5 bases). Germline CDR1 MNHEY, CDR2 SMNVEV (reference sequence). V was pared by 2 bases and J by 2 bases, with 10 bases between. There are 15 residues in the CDR3. The CDR3 DNA sequence: TGTGCCAGCAGTTTACGGGGGAATCGCAATCAGCCCCAGCATTTT. Protein product: CASSLRGNRNQPQHF.

This rearrangement joins TRBV6-5 to TRBJ2-2, with 7 bases matching TRBD1. The CDR3 spans 15 residues. The junction had 5 bases not matched to a gene; V was cut back by 0 bases and J by 7 bases. CDR1 is MNHEY, CDR2 SVGAGI, per germline. The CDR3 nucleotides read TGTGCCAGCAGTTACTCCACAGGGGCTAACGGGGAGCTGTTTTTT. It encodes CASSYSTGANGELFF.

This clone was counted once. The gene calls are TRBV5-1 and TRBJ2-7; 7 nucleotides line up with TRBD1. V shed 0 bases, J shed 3 bases, and the junction held 6 bases outside the gene matches. Germline loops: CDR1 SGHRS, CDR2 YFSETQ. This CDR3 contains 15 residues. Written as DNA, the CDR3 is TGCGCCAGCAGCTTGGGCTCTAGGACAGGCTACGAGCAGTACTTC. Encoded protein: CASSLGSRTGYEQYF. Looking up the rest from reference TRBV5-1 and TRBJ2-7 gives the full variable domain: KAGVTQTPRYLIKTRGQQVTLSCSPISGHRSVSWYQQTPGQGLQFLFEYFSETQRNKGNFPGRFSGRQFSNSRSEMNVSTLELGDSALYLCASSLGSRTGYEQYFGPGTRLTVT.

V gene TRBV5-4 combines with J gene TRBJ2-5; 11 nucleotides align to TRBD1. This CDR3 is 18 amino acids long. From germline, CDR1 is SGHNT and CDR2 YYREEE (reference sequence). Unmatched junction bases numbered 12, after V lost 0 bases and J lost 5 bases. The CDR3 coding sequence is TGTGCCAGCAGCTTGGATCCCGGACAGGGGGCATTAAGGGAGACCCAGTACTTC. This codes for CASSLDPGQGALRETQYF. The whole variable domain, remainder taken from reference TRBV5-4 and TRBJ2-5, is ETGVTQSPTHLIKTRGQQVTLRCSSQSGHNTVSWYQQALGQGPQFIFQYYREEENGRGNFPPRFSGLQFPNYSSELNVNALELDDSALYLCASSLDPGQGALRETQYFGPGTRLLVL.

The chain uses TRBV6-6 and TRBJ1-4; possibly TRBD1 for D (6 bases). Germline CDR1 and CDR2: MNHNY and SVGAGI (reference sequence). Between the trimmed V and J ends, which lost 11 bases and 8 bases, there was a span of 15 bases. This CDR3 has 12 amino acids. The CDR3 is CACGGLREKLFF. CDR3 nucleotides: TGTGCCTGCGGGGGGCTCCGGGAAAAACTGTTTTTT.

J is TRBJ2-5 and V is TRBV7-7, with 9 bases lining up with TRBD2. V shed 5 bases and J 4 bases; nucleotides not matched to a gene: 5. This CDR3 is 14 amino acids long. Germline CDR1 reads SSHAT; CDR2 reads FNYEAQ (reference sequence). The CDR3 spells CASSRSGRRETQYF. DNA of the CDR3: TGTGCCAGCAGCCGTAGCGGGAGACGAGAGACCCAGTACTTC.

Worth noting for this clone: A junction end diverges from the germline sequence, so it may reflect a read error. The chain uses TRBV6-6 and TRBJ2-7; the match to TRBD2 covers 7 bases. CDR1 and CDR2 from the germline V gene are MNHNY and SVGAGI (reference sequence). The CDR3 extends over 11 amino acids. Here the CDR3 DNA reads TGTGCCAGCAGCCCGGGCTGGGGAGGGAACTTC. It specifies CASSPGWGGNF.

The genes are TRBV3-1 (or the pseudogene TRBV3-2) and TRBJ1-2, with D uncertain. Germline V gene lookup returns CDR1 LGHDT and CDR2 YNNKEL (reference sequence). CDR3 length: 14 residues. Trimming cost V 7 bases and J 4 bases, with 16 bases left between them. CDR3 nucleotide sequence: TGTGCCAGCACCAGGCGGGGTGAGGGCTATGGCTACACCTTC. It yields the protein CASTRRGEGYGYTF.

This sequence joins TRBV5-1 and TRBJ2-7; D remains ambiguous. This CDR3 comprises 14 residues. The V and J ends lost 0 bases and 0 bases respectively, with 7 bases between them. Germline V gene data show CDR1 as SGHRS and CDR2 as YFSETQ. In DNA, the CDR3 is TGCGCCAGCAGCTTGGGATTCAGCTCCTACGAGCAGTACTTC. Translated, it gives CASSLGFSSYEQYF.

This clone was seen once. The gene calls are TRBV2 and TRBJ1-1; no clear D. This CDR3 region has 12 residues. Looked up from germline, CDR1 is SNHLY and CDR2 is FYNNEI. Trimming shortened V by 6 bases and J by 1 base, and 6 bases separated the two germline ends. The CDR3 region is CASRDSNTEAFF. The CDR3 coding sequence is TGTGCCAGCAGGGACTCGAACACTGAAGCTTTCTTT.

The chain carries TRBV19 and TRBJ2-3, with 9 bases lining up with TRBD2. The V and J ends lost 6 bases and 7 bases, in that order; junction bases with no gene match: 11. This CDR3 has 15 residues. Germline CDR1 is LNHDA and CDR2 is SQIVND (reference sequence). CDR3 in DNA: TGTGCCAGTAGCCCCCCCCCAGCGGGAGGCAATACGCAGTATTTT. Translated, it gives CASSPPPAGGNTQYF.

This chain links TRBV28 with TRBJ1-2; 8 bases match TRBD1. Trimming at V came to 5 bases and at J to 4 bases, leaving 6 bases not matched to a gene. The CDR3 has 14 residues. Germline loops: CDR1 MDHEN, CDR2 SYDVKM. The CDR3 spells CASSPPTGAYGYTF. The CDR3 nucleotides are TGTGCCAGCAGTCCCCCGACAGGGGCCTATGGCTACACCTTC.

Concerning this clone: One end of the junction fails to match germline, which may point to a read error. J is TRBJ1-1 and V is TRBV7-7; tentative D call: TRBD1 (5 bases). Germline values: CDR1 SSHAT, CDR2 FNYEAQ (reference sequence). This CDR3 spans 13 amino acids. The CDR3 region has the DNA TGTGCTAGCAGCGTACAGGAGAACACTGAAGCTTTCTTT. Translating it yields CASSVQENTEAFF. Looking up the rest from reference TRBV7-7 and TRBJ1-1 gives the full variable domain: GAGVSQSPRYKVTKRGQDVTLRCDPISSHATLYWYQQALGQGPEFLTYFNYEAQPDKSGLPSDRFSAERPEGSISTLTIQRTEQRDSAMYRCASSVQENTEAFFGQGTRLTVV.

This clone was picked up a small number of times. The chain links TRBV29-1 to TRBJ2-5; 8 bases map to TRBD1. This CDR3 contains 17 residues. V shed 0 bases and J 5 bases; nucleotides not matched to a gene: 14. Germline lookup yields CDR1 SQVTM and CDR2 ANQGSEA. The DNA for the CDR3 is TGCAGCGTTGAAGATTGGAGAGGGGCAGGGGGCGCGGAGACCCAGTACTTC. Residues: CSVEDWRGAGGAETQYF.

The chain uses TRBV16 and TRBJ1-2, with D unresolved. In germline, CDR1 is KGHSY, CDR2 FQNENV. CDR3 length: 12 residues. Between the trimmed V and J ends, which lost 5 bases and 5 bases, there was a span of 9 bases. CDR3 sequence: CASSDRGYGYTF. Written as DNA, the CDR3 is TGTGCCAGCAGCGACCGGGGTTATGGCTACACCTTC.

J is TRBJ2-1 and V is TRBV5-4; the match to TRBD2 covers 11 bases. Germline V gives CDR1 SGHNT, CDR2 YYREEE (reference sequence). Trimming cost V 3 bases and J 4 bases; bases outside gene matches: 6. CDR3 length equals 16 residues. This CDR3 is CASSSGTSGVYNEQFF. The CDR3 nucleotides are TGTGCCAGCAGCTCCGGGACTAGCGGAGTGTACAATGAGCAGTTCTTC.

The rearrangement links TRBV7-9 to TRBJ1-1, with TRBD1 matching 7 bases. The V segment lost 10 bases and the J segment 6 bases; nucleotides outside the gene matches: 20. The CDR3 extends over 16 amino acids. Per the germline V gene, CDR1 is SEHNR and CDR2 is FQNEAQ (reference sequence). The CDR3 DNA reads TGTGCCATTGACCGGGCAGGGGGTTTGAGCGGCGCTGAAGCTTTCTTT. It translates to CAIDRAGGLSGAEAFF.

CDR3: CASSQVRSGVETQYF. CDR3 in DNA: TGTGCCAGCAGCCAAGTACGATCCGGGGTGGAGACCCAGTACTTC. The chain joins TRBV4-2 to TRBJ2-5; the D gene is possibly TRBD2 (5 bases). Trimming left V 1 base short and J 5 bases short, with 14 bases between. The CDR3 is 15 residues long. CDR1 and CDR2 (germline): LGHNA, YNFKEQ.

J is TRBJ2-3 and V is TRBV9, with TRBD1 matching 11 bases. V shed 3 bases, J shed 4 bases, and the junction held 10 bases outside the gene matches. The CDR3 runs to 17 residues. Looked up from germline, CDR1 is SGDLS and CDR2 is YYNGEE. CDR3 coding DNA: TGTGCCAGCAGCGCCTCAGTTAGGACAGGGGGCGCAGATACGCAGTATTTT. Encoded protein: CASSASVRTGGADTQYF.